Listed below are T cell receptor beta chains from one sample, sequenced in a study of T cells after yellow fever vaccination. A single record per CDR3 protein comes from TCRdb applying MiXCR to the 5' RACE reads. Of about 360,000 distinct CDR3 sequences detected, approximately 5.7% appear once; the ten largest clones hold approximately 16%. Source: PBMCs, taken 5 days after the yellow fever booster vaccination. The receptor source for this set is a man aged 30 to 39 who received the YFV17D yellow fever vaccine. CDR3s include the opening cysteine and the closing phenylalanine or tryptophan. D genes are given only for firm matches. Size is stated for part of the rows, as once, few or many counts, or as a class when the clone is expanded.

TRBV6-1	-	-	TRBJ2-2	CASSRDLVGATGELFF	TGTGCCAGCAGTCGAGACCTAGTCGGGGCCACCGGGGAGCTGTTTTTT
TRBV29-1	few	-	TRBJ2-5	CSVATYRETQYF	TGCAGCGTTGCCACTTACCGGGAGACCCAGTACTTC
TRBV6-5	-	-	TRBJ2-7	CASSPAAGEQYF	TGTGCCAGCAGTCCAGCGGCGGGGGAGCAGTACTTC
TRBV5-1	many	-	TRBJ2-1	CASSFGSGYSYNEQFF	TGCGCCAGCAGCTTTGGAAGCGGGTACTCATACAATGAGCAGTTCTTC
TRBV18	-	-	TRBJ2-5	CASSFGIQETQYF	TGTGCCAGCTCATTCGGGATCCAAGAGACCCAGTACTTC
TRBV21-1	few	-	TRBJ2-1	CASSNPTKDWRGHPSSYNEQFF	TGTGCCAGCAGCAACCCAACAAAGGACTGGAGAGGGCATCCTAGCTCCTACAATGAGCAGTTCTTC
TRBV12-3/TRBV12-4	few	TRBD1	TRBJ2-7	CASRPTGQGTEQYF	TGTGCCAGCAGGCCCACGGGACAGGGGACCGAGCAGTACTTC
TRBV3-1	many	-	TRBJ1-5	CASSQDRRDQPQHF	TGTGCCAGCAGCCAAGATCGCAGGGACCAGCCCCAGCATTTT
TRBV20-1	few	TRBD2	TRBJ2-3	CSATSGTSGDTDTQYF	TGCAGTGCTACGTCCGGGACTAGCGGGGACACAGATACGCAGTATTTT
TRBV15	-	-	TRBJ1-5	CATSRARAESNQPQHF	TGTGCCACCAGCAGGGCCCGAGCAGAAAGCAATCAGCCCCAGCATTTT
TRBV5-5	many	-	TRBJ1-5	CASSLSDQPQHF	TGTGCCAGCAGCTTGTCGGATCAGCCCCAGCATTTT
TRBV6-5	-	-	TRBJ1-5	CASRSPKSNQPQHF	TGTGCCAGCAGAAGTCCGAAGAGCAATCAGCCCCAGCATTTT
TRBV7-2	many	TRBD2	TRBJ2-3	CASNLGSGRVADTQYF	TGTGCCAGCAATTTGGGAAGCGGGAGGGTCGCAGATACGCAGTATTTT
TRBV7-2	few	-	TRBJ2-7	CASSSNYAGYEQYF	TGTGCCAGCAGCTCCAACTACGCGGGCTACGAGCAGTACTTC
TRBV5-1	few	-	TRBJ2-7	CASSLGQNTDEQYF	TGCGCCAGCAGCTTAGGGCAGAATACGGACGAGCAGTACTTC
TRBV7-9	-	TRBD1	TRBJ2-1	CASSLVRQGNLFF	TGTGCCAGCAGCTTAGTAAGACAGGGGAATCTGTTCTTC
TRBV5-1	many	-	TRBJ2-5	CASSLAPSGDQETQYF	TGCGCCAGCAGCTTGGCGCCAAGCGGAGACCAAGAGACCCAGTACTTC
TRBV20-1	few	TRBD1	TRBJ1-2	CSASKGTAYGYTF	TGCAGTGCTAGTAAAGGGACAGCATATGGCTACACCTTC
TRBV21-1	few	-	TRBJ2-5	CASSKGGNSGKETQYF	TGTGCCAGCAGCAAAGGAGGGAACAGCGGGAAAGAGACCCAGTACTTC
TRBV20-1	-	-	TRBJ1-4	CSARDQPAAVLGKLFF	TGCAGTGCTAGAGATCAGCCCGCAGCGGTACTGGGAAAACTGTTTTTT
TRBV12-3/TRBV12-4	few	-	TRBJ2-1	CASSFTEGPEQFF	TGTGCCAGCAGTTTCACTGAGGGTCCGGAGCAGTTCTTC
TRBV19	many	-	TRBJ1-4	CASRQPSNEKLFF	TGTGCCAGTCGACAGCCTTCTAATGAAAAACTGTTTTTT
TRBV5-1	many	-	TRBJ2-1	CASSLPTLGKYNEQFF	TGCGCCAGCAGCCTCCCAACGTTGGGAAAGTACAATGAGCAGTTCTTC
TRBV5-1	many	TRBD2	TRBJ2-1	CASSYGTTSTYNEQFF	TGCGCCAGCAGCTATGGGACTACCTCGACGTACAATGAGCAGTTCTTC
TRBV5-1	-	TRBD2	TRBJ2-1	CASQTAGGGNEQFF	TGCGCCAGCCAAACGGCCGGGGGGGGCAATGAGCAGTTCTTC
TRBV20-1	few	TRBD1	TRBJ1-5	CSALDRVNQPQHF	TGCAGTGCTTTAGACAGGGTAAATCAGCCCCAGCATTTT
TRBV29-1	many	-	TRBJ2-7	CSVGGYEQYF	TGCAGCGTTGGGGGCTACGAGCAGTACTTC
TRBV5-1	many	-	TRBJ2-7	CASSLASVAIYEQYF	TGCGCCAGCAGCTTGGCTAGCGTCGCCATCTACGAGCAGTACTTC
TRBV11-3	many	TRBD1	TRBJ2-5	CASSLVAARDRGRETQYF	TGTGCCAGCAGCTTAGTGGCAGCGCGGGACAGGGGACGGGAGACCCAGTACTTC